This entry concerns a single T cell receptor (beta chain). Its antigen is still unknown. The table came from immunoSEQ multiplex PCR; TCRdb's copy has only in-frame clones and leaves some out. The profile shows 140,000 to 150,000 clones, about 92% of them singletons. CDR1 and CDR2 (germline): MNHEY, SVGAGI. This CDR3 comprises 15 residues. V was cut by 6 bases and J by 0 bases, with 9 bases left in between. The data derive from a study of T cell responses to AZD1222 COVID-19 vaccine. Study-wide results and caveats: Clonal diversity was possibly underestimated, and white British individuals and females predominated among donors. Unmutated variant regions are reportedly targeted by nearly half of spike-specific TCRs.

The sequenced sample was peripheral blood, obtained after recovery from COVID-19. This TCR came from an adult who had recovered from COVID-19. The chain recombines TRBV6-5 with TRBJ1-6; unclear D gene. The CDR3 region is CASRGPSSYNSPLHF. The CDR3 DNA reads as TGTGCCAGCAGGGGTCCTAGCTCCTATAATTCACCCCTCCACTTT.